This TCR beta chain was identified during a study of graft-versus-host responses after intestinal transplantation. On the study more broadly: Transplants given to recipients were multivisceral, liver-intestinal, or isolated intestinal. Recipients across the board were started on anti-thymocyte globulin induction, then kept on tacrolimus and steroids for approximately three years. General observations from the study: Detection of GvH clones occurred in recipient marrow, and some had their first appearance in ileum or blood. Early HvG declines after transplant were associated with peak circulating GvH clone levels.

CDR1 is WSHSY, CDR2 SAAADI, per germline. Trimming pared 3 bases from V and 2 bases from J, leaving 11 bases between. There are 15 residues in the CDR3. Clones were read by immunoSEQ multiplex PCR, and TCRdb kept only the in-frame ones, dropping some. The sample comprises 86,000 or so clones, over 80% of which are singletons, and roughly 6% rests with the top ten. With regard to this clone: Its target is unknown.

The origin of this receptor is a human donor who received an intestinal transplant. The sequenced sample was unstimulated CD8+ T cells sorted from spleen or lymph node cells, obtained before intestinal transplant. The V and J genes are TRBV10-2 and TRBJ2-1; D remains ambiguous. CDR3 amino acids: CASSDPPAAYNEQFF. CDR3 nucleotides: TGCGCCAGCAGTGACCCTCCAGCAGCCTACAATGAGCAGTTCTTC.